This T cell receptor (beta chain) was recovered during a study of Ad26.COV2.S vaccination and SARS-CoV-2 variants. V dropped 6 bases and J dropped 2 bases, with 11 bases sitting between them. Germline V lookup: CDR1 MNHEY, CDR2 SVGAGI. This CDR3 region has 13 residues. Sequenced by immunoSEQ multiplex PCR; TCRdb stores in-frame clones only, minus some. The sample includes 400,000 to 450,000 clones, 80% to 95% of them seen just once. The treatment here: about 20 received Ad26.COV2.S at low or high dose, single or two shots; 5 received placebo; per-sample allocation not given. Collection of samples fell on day 63 after the first vaccine or placebo injection.

This sequence originates from a person aged 18-60 years who received the Ad26.COV2.S COVID-19 vaccine or a placebo. The chain joins TRBV6-5 to TRBJ2-7, with unresolved D. The material sequenced was peripheral blood, taken in a trial of Ad26.COV2.S vaccine versus placebo. The CDR3 DNA is TGTGCCAGCAGAAGGTCCGGAGCCTACGAGCAGTACTTC. Its translation: CASRRSGAYEQYF.